The rows below give T cell receptor beta chains drawn from one sample of a study of neurological immune-mediated disorders. A single record per CDR3 protein comes from TCRdb applying MiXCR to the 5' RACE reads. Seen here are tens of thousands of distinct CDR3 sequences, approximately 11% observed once, and the top ten hold approximately 7%. Specimen: PBMCs. The receptors here all came from a male donor with HTLV-1-associated myelopathy (HAM/TSP). CDR3s include the opening cysteine and the closing phenylalanine or tryptophan. Fields, in order: V gene, D gene, clone size, J gene, CDR3 DNA, CDR3 protein. A D gene is named only where the DNA matches it firmly. Clone size is given for some rows only: seen once, a few or many times, or a class if the clone is expanded.

>TRBV21-1|NA|many|TRBJ1-5
TGTGCCACCATCAAACGGTGGGGCGGGGATAATGGGGATCAGCCCCAGCATTTT
CATIKRWGGDNGDQPQHF
>TRBV7-8|TRBD1|many|TRBJ1-5
TGTGCCAGCAGCCCGACCCGGGACAGGGGTCAGCCCCAGCATTTT
CASSPTRDRGQPQHF
>TRBV19|TRBD1|many|TRBJ1-6
TGTGCCAGTAGTCCCCGGGACAGGGCGACCTATAATTCACCCCTCCACTTT
CASSPRDRATYNSPLHF
>TRBV12-3/TRBV12-4|NA|many|TRBJ1-2
TGTGCCAGCACCTCCCGGGGACCTTCTAACTATGGCTACACCTTC
CASTSRGPSNYGYTF
>TRBV20-1|TRBD2|few|TRBJ2-1
TGCAGTGCTACGGAGGGGCGGGGGGGCTTCTCCTACAATGAGCAGTTCTTC
CSATEGRGGFSYNEQFF
>TRBV29-1|TRBD1|many|TRBJ1-2
TGCAGCGTTGAGGATTCCGGGACAGGGAGGAGCGGCTACACCTTC
CSVEDSGTGRSGYTF
>TRBV27|TRBD1|once|TRBJ2-7
TGTGCCAGCGGCAATCCGGGACAGGGGGCTCTGAACTACGAGCAGTACTTC
CASGNPGQGALNYEQYF
>TRBV29-1|NA|many|TRBJ1-2
TGCAGCGCCTCGAAGGTGGGGGGCCCCCAGGTTGGTGGCTACACCTTC
CSASKVGGPQVGGYTF
>TRBV20-1|TRBD2|many|TRBJ2-3
TGCAGTGCTAGTAGCGGGGAAACTAACACAGATACGCAGTATTTT
CSASSGETNTDTQYF
>TRBV5-1|NA|many|TRBJ2-4
TGCGCCAGCAGCTCGGGACTCCCGAAGGACATTCAGTACTTC
CASSSGLPKDIQYF
>TRBV5-5|NA|few|TRBJ1-6
TGTGCCAGCAGCGCAGAGAGCTCCTATAATTCACCCCTCCACTTT
CASSAESSYNSPLHF
>TRBV5-1|NA|many|TRBJ2-5
TGCGCCAGCAGCTACGACAGAGAAGAGACCCAGTACTTC
CASSYDREETQYF
>TRBV7-2|TRBD1|many|TRBJ2-3
TGTGCCAGCAGCCAAAGGACAGGGAAGGGCACAGATACGCAGTATTTT
CASSQRTGKGTDTQYF
>TRBV5-6|NA|many|TRBJ2-3
TGTGCCAGCAGCTTGGACCCAGATACGCAGTATTTT
CASSLDPDTQYF
>TRBV6-4|TRBD1|many|TRBJ2-7
TGTGCCAGCAGTCCAGGGACAGGGGTTCCCTACGAGCAGTACTTC
CASSPGTGVPYEQYF
>TRBV7-8|NA|many|TRBJ1-2
TGTGCCAGCAGCATGGGGGGAACCGGGACTCTAAGTCGCTACACCTTC
CASSMGGTGTLSRYTF
>TRBV11-1|NA|many|TRBJ2-7
TGTGCCAGCAGCTTAGCGCTATGGGCAGGGTACGAGCAGTACTTC
CASSLALWAGYEQYF
>TRBV7-9|NA|few|TRBJ1-1
TGTGCCAGCAGCCCCTTCTGGACAGAGAACACTGAAGCTTTCTTT
CASSPFWTENTEAFF
>TRBV7-9|TRBD1|few|TRBJ2-3
TGTGCCAGCGGACAGGGGGCAGATACGCAGTATTTT
CASGQGADTQYF
>TRBV27|TRBD2|many|TRBJ2-3
TGTGCCAGCAGTTTTCTAGCGGGGGGGCCAGTTGCAGATACGCAGTATTTT
CASSFLAGGPVADTQYF
>TRBV7-2|NA|many|TRBJ2-5
TGTGCCAGCAGCCTGGACGTCGCGGGAACCCAGTACTTC
CASSLDVAGTQYF
>TRBV20-1|NA|NA|TRBJ2-3
TGCAGTCTCGGGGACCCTAGCACAGATACGCAGTATTTT
CSLGDPSTDTQYF
>TRBV20-1|TRBD2|many|TRBJ2-1
TGCAGTGCTAGAGGTAGCGGGGGCCAAAACAATGAGCAGTTCTTC
CSARGSGGQNNEQFF
>TRBV9|TRBD2|many|TRBJ2-1
TGTGCCAGCAGCTATTCACCGGGACTAGATACGGAGCAGTTCTTC
CASSYSPGLDTEQFF
>TRBV3-1|TRBD1|many|TRBJ1-2
TGTGCCAGCAGCCAAGATGTCGGGGACAGGGGTTTCTACACCTTC
CASSQDVGDRGFYTF
>TRBV7-2|NA|many|TRBJ2-7
TGTGCCAGCAGCTTAGCAGGTACAAACTACGAGCAGTACTTC
CASSLAGTNYEQYF